Listed here is a single TCR beta chain. Among Cohort 3 donors, those recovered had two negative PCRs, clearance, or symptom resolution. Trimming pared 4 bases from V and 0 bases from J, leaving 17 bases between. This CDR3 comprises 17 residues. The germline V gene has CDR1 SGHDT and CDR2 YYEEEE. The entry originates in a study of blood T cell repertoires in COVID-19. Overall study: COVID-19 samples collected from the United States, Italy and Spain covered acute and convalescent phases.

Here immunoSEQ multiplex PCR was the method, and the copy in TCRdb shows in-frame clones only, minus some. The sample includes a few hundred thousand clones, roughly four fifths of them seen just once. This TCR came from a man aged 50-59 years who had recovered from COVID-19. The rearrangement links TRBV5-6 to TRBJ1-3; D ambiguous. Sequences were obtained from PBMCs or T cells enriched from blood (not recorded which). In DNA form, the CDR3 reads TGTGCCAGCAGCAGAAGACGTGAGGAAGGCTCTGGAAACACCATATATTTT. Protein sequence: CASSRRREEGSGNTIYF.